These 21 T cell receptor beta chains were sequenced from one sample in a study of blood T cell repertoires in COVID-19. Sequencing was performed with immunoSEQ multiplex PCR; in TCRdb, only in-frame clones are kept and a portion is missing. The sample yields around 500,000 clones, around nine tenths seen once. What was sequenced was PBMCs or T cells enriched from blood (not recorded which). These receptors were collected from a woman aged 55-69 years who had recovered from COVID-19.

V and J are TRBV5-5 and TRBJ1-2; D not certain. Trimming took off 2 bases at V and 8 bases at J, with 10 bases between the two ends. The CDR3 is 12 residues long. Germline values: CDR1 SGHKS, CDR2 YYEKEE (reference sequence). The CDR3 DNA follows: TGTGCCAGCAGCTTTGTAACTTCGGGCTACACCTTC. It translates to CASSFVTSGYTF.

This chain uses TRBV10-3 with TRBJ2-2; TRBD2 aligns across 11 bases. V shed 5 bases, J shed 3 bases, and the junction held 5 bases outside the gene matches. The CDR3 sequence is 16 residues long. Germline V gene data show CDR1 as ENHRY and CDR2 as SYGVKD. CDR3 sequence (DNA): TGTGCCATCAGTTTACTAGCGGGGGCGTACACCGGGGAGCTGTTTTTT. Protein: CAISLLAGAYTGELFF.

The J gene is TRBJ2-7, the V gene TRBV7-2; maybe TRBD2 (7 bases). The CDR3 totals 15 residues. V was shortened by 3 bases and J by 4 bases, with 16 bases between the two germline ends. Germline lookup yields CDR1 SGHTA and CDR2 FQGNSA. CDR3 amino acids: CASSLGAGDTYEQYF. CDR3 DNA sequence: TGTGCCAGCAGCTTGGGGGCGGGGGACACGTACGAGCAGTACTTC.

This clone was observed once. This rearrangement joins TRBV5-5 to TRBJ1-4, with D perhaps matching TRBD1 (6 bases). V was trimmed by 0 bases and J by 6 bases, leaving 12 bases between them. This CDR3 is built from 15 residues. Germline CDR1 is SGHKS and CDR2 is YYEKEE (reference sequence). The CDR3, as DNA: TGTGCCAGCAGCTTGGTGGCAGCAGGGGATGAAAAACTGTTTTTT. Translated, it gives CASSLVAAGDEKLFF.

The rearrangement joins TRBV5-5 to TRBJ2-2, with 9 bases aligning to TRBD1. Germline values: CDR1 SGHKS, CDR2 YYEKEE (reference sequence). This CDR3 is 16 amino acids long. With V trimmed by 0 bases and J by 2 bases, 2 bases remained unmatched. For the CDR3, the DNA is TGTGCCAGCAGCTTGGAACAGGGGGCCAACACCGGGGAGCTGTTTTTT. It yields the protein CASSLEQGANTGELFF.

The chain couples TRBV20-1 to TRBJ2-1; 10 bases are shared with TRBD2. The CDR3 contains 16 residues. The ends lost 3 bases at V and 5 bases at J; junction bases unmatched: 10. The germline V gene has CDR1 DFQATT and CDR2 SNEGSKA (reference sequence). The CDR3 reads CSASGQLAGKHNEQFF. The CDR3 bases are TGCAGTGCTAGTGGGCAACTAGCGGGGAAACACAATGAGCAGTTCTTC.

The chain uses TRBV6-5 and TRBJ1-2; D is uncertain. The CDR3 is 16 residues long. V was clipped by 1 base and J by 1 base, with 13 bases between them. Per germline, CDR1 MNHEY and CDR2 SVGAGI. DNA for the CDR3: TGTGCCAGCAGTTACTATCGAACCGCAGATAACTATGGCTACACCTTC. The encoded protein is CASSYYRTADNYGYTF.

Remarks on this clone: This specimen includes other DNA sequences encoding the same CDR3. As DNA, the CDR3 is TGTGCCAGCAGCTTACAGGGGTCTGGAAACACCATATATTTT. Its translation: CASSLQGSGNTIYF. This chain connects TRBV5-4 to TRBJ1-3, with 7 bases lining up with TRBD1. V lost 2 bases and J lost 1; bases outside the gene matches: 0. The CDR3 consists of 14 residues. The V gene's germline CDR1 is SGHNT and CDR2 YYREEE (reference sequence).

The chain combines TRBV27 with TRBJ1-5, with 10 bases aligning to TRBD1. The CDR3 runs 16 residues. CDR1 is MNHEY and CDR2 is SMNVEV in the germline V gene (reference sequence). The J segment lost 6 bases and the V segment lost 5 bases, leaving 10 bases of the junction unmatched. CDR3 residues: CASSPSRTGGAQPQHF. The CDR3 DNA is TGTGCCAGCAGTCCCAGTCGGACAGGGGGAGCTCAGCCCCAGCATTTT.

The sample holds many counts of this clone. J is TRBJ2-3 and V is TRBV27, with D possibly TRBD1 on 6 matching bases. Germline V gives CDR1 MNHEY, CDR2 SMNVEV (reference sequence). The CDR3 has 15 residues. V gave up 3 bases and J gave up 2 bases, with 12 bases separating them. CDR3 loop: CASSLRGQSTDTQYF. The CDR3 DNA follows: TGTGCCAGCAGTTTGAGGGGACAATCCACAGATACGCAGTATTTT.

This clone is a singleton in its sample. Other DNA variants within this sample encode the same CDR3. CDR3 sequence reads: CASSLRGNYGYTF. The CDR3 bases are TGTGCCAGCAGCTTACGAGGGAACTATGGCTACACCTTC. The V and J genes are TRBV7-9 and TRBJ1-2; D is ambiguous. Germline assignment: CDR1 SEHNR and CDR2 FQNEAQ (reference sequence). Between the trimmed V and J ends, which lost 2 bases and 2 bases, there was a span of 6 bases. The CDR3 spans 13 residues.

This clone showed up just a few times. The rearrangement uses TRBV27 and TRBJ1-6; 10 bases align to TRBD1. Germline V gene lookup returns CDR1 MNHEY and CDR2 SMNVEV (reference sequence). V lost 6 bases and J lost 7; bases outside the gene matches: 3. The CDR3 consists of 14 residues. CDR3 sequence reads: CASRPDRGNSPLHF. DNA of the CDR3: TGTGCCAGCAGGCCGGACAGGGGGAATTCACCCCTCCACTTT.

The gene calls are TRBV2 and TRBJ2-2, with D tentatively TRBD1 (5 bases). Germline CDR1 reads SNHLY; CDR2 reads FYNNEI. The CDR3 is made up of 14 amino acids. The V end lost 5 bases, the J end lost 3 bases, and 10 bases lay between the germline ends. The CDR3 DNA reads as TGTGCCAGCAGTAGTGAACAGGACACCGGGGAGCTGTTTTTT. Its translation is CASSSEQDTGELFF.

The CDR3 DNA follows: TGTGCCAGCAGCTTGGTGGTCCAGGGGGACTATGGCTACACCTTC. This codes for CASSLVVQGDYGYTF. The V gene is TRBV5-5, the J gene TRBJ1-2, with 7 nucleotides matching TRBD1. Germline assignment: CDR1 SGHKS and CDR2 YYEKEE (reference sequence). J gave up 3 bases and V 0 bases, and 5 bases lay outside the gene matches. This CDR3 spans 15 amino acids.

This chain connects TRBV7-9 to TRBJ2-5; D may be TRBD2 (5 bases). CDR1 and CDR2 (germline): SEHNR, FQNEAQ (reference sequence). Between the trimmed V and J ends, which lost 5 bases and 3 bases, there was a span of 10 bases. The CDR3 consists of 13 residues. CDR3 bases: TGTGCCAGCAGCCGGGGTAGGGAAGAGACCCAGTACTTC. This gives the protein CASSRGREETQYF.

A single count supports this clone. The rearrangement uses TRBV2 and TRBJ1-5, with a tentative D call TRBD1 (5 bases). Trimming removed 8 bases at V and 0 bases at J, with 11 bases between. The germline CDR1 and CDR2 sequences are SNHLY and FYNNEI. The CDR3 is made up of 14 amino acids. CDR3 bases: TGTGCCAGCGCTCAGGGATATAGCAATCAGCCCCAGCATTTT. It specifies CASAQGYSNQPQHF. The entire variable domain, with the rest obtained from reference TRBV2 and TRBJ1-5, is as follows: EPEVTQTPSHQVTQMGQEVILRCVPISNHLYFYWYRQILGQKVEFLVSFYNNEISEKSEIFDDQFSVERPDGSNFTLKIRSTKLEDSAMYFCASAQGYSNQPQHFGDGTRLSIL.

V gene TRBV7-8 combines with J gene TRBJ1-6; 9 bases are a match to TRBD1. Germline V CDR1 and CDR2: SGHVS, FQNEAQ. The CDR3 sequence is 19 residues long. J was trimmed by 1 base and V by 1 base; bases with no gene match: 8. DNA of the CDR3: TGTGCCAGCAGCTTAGTTCGTGTAGGGACAGGGTCCTATAATTCACCCCTCCACTTT. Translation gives CASSLVRVGTGSYNSPLHF.

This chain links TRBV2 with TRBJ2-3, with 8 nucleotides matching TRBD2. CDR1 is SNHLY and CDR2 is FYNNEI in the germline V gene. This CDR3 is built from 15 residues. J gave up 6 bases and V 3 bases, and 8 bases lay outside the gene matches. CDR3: CASSESGGQSDTQYF. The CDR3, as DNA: TGTGCCAGCAGTGAGTCGGGGGGGCAGTCCGATACGCAGTATTTT.

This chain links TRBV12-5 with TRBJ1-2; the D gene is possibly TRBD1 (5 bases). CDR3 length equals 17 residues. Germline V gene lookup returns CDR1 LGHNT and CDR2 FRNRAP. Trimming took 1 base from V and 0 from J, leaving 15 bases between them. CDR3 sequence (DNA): TGTGCTAGTGGTTTGGGACAGTCCTTGTCGCCTAACTATGGCTACACCTTC. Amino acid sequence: CASGLGQSLSPNYGYTF.

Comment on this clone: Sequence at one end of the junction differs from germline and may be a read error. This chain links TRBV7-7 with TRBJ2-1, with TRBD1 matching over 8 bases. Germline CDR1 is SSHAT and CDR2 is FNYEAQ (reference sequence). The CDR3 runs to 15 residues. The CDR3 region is CASSFGQGPYNEQFF. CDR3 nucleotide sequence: TGTGCTAGCAGCTTTGGACAGGGCCCATACAATGAGCAGTTCTTC.

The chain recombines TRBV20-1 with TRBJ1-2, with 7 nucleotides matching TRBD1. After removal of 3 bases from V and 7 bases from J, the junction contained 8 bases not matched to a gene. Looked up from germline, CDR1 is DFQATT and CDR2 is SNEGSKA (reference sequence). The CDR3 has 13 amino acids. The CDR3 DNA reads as TGCAGTGCTAGTGAGGGGGCTGTGGCTGGCTACACCTTC. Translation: CSASEGAVAGYTF.